These 32 T cell receptor beta chains were all obtained from the same sample, sequenced in a study of T-cell memory formation after mild COVID-19. TCRdb used MiXCR to reprocess the 5' RACE reads, holding one entry per CDR3 protein. The table records roughly 160,000 distinct CDR3 sequences, roughly 11% of them present only once. Source material: PBMCs or a T cell subset sorted from them (not recorded which). These receptors were taken from a man between 18 and 29 years old who had mild COVID-19 (a few samples of this study predate the infection). Cell type and time point are not known.

In its sample, this clonotype was seen a few times. This chain links TRBV9 with TRBJ1-2, with D maybe TRBD1 (6 bases). Per the germline V gene, CDR1 is SGDLS and CDR2 is YYNGEE. The CDR3 loop spans 13 amino acids. Trimming pared 3 bases from V and 6 bases from J, leaving 12 bases between. CDR3 loop: CASSALGDNGYTF. DNA for the CDR3: TGTGCCAGCAGCGCCCTGGGGGACAATGGCTACACCTTC.

This clonotype was picked up many times. This chain links TRBV7-3 with TRBJ2-1; D tentatively fits TRBD1 or TRBD2 (5 bases each). The V gene's germline CDR1 is SGHTA and CDR2 FQGTGA. The CDR3 spans 14 residues. Trimming shortened V by 2 bases and J by 10 bases, and 15 bases separated the two germline ends. The CDR3, as DNA: TGTGCCAGCAGCTTATCCCACCGGGGCGGAGAGCAGTTCTTC. Translating it yields CASSLSHRGGEQFF.

The table lists this clonotype with a few counts. The chain recombines TRBV7-2 with TRBJ1-5; D is perhaps TRBD1 (5 bases). The V end was cut by 8 bases, the J end by 2 bases, with 10 bases between. From germline, CDR1 is SGHTA and CDR2 FQGNSA. The CDR3 is made up of 13 amino acids. This chain's CDR3 is CASGSGRNQPQHF. The CDR3 nucleotides read TGTGCCAGCGGTTCGGGGCGCAATCAGCCCCAGCATTTT.

This chain links TRBV4-3 with TRBJ2-1; D ambiguous. The germline V gene has CDR1 LGHNA and CDR2 YSLEER. Trimming pared 0 bases from V and 6 bases from J, leaving 12 bases between. The CDR3 extends over 15 amino acids. The CDR3 DNA sequence: TGCGCCAGCAGCCAAGAGGGGTGGCGCAGCAATGAGCAGTTCTTC. This gives the protein CASSQEGWRSNEQFF.

This clonotype has only a few counts. The chain is built from TRBV5-1 and TRBJ1-4; D is possibly TRBD1 (5 bases). V was pared by 3 bases and J by 4 bases, with 10 bases between. The CDR3 sequence is 14 residues long. Germline loops: CDR1 SGHRS, CDR2 YFSETQ. CDR3 in amino acids: CASSSQGYNEKLFF. In DNA form, the CDR3 reads TGCGCCAGCAGCTCTCAGGGATATAATGAAAAACTGTTTTTT.

This clonotype has just a few counts. With a much larger clone just one base away, this may be a read error. The chain recombines TRBV7-2 with TRBJ2-5; D unresolved. The CDR3 has 11 residues. V lost 3 bases to trimming and J lost 5 bases, with 4 bases between them. CDR1 and CDR2 (germline): SGHTA, FQGNSA. The DNA for the CDR3 is TGTGCCAGCAGCTTCTGGGAGACCCAGTACTTC. Translating it yields CASSFWETQYF.

This clonotype has ten or more counts. CDR3 region: CSARDPSGSEQYF. In nucleotides, the CDR3 is TGCAGTGCTAGAGATCCTAGCGGATCCGAGCAGTACTTC. V gene TRBV20-1 combines with J gene TRBJ2-7; 7 bases fit TRBD2. V was clipped by 0 bases and J by 6 bases; unmatched bases: 5. Germline V CDR1 and CDR2: DFQATT, SNEGSKA (reference sequence). The CDR3 has 13 amino acids.

Of note for this clonotype: It may be a read error: a sequence one base away is much more abundant. The rearrangement uses TRBV9 and TRBJ2-5, with 10 bases fitting TRBD2. This CDR3 comprises 14 residues. From germline, CDR1 is SGDLS and CDR2 YYNGEE. V lost 2 bases, J lost 4 bases, and 2 bases stayed unmatched. In DNA form, the CDR3 reads TGTGCCAGCAGCGTCTCTAGCGGGGGAGAGACCCAGTACTTC. Translating it yields CASSVSSGGETQYF.

The chain combines TRBV12-3 or TRBV12-4 with TRBJ1-1; D not certain. The CDR3 covers 16 residues. The V end was cut by 6 bases, the J end by 6 bases, with 23 bases between. The CDR3 DNA sequence: TGTGCCAGCAGCCGTTCGACGGCCAGGCTAACGCCTGAAGCTTTCTTT. This encodes CASSRSTARLTPEAFF.

Here the CDR3 DNA reads TGTGCCAGCAGCAAAGAGGGATCGGGTCAGCCCCAGCATTTT. The encoded protein is CASSKEGSGQPQHF. The J gene is TRBJ1-5, the V gene TRBV7-9; D gene ambiguous. Trimming removed 5 bases from V and 6 bases from J, with 14 bases in between. The CDR3 consists of 14 residues. Looked up from germline, CDR1 is SEHNR and CDR2 is FQNEAQ (reference sequence).

This clonotype was found a few times. The gene calls are TRBV29-1 and TRBJ1-6; D might be TRBD1 (5 bases). This CDR3 region has 13 residues. V lost 4 bases and J 6 bases, leaving 10 bases between the germline ends. Germline V gene data show CDR1 as SQVTM and CDR2 as ANQGSEA. CDR3 protein: CSVADRINSPLHF. CDR3 bases: TGCAGCGTTGCCGACAGAATTAATTCACCCCTCCACTTT. Together with reference TRBV29-1 and TRBJ1-6, the CDR3 gives the full variable domain: SAVISQKPSRDICQRGTSLTIQCQVDSQVTMMFWYRQQPGQSLTLIATANQGSEATYESGFVIDKFPISRPNLTFSTLTVSNMSPEDSSIYLCSVADRINSPLHFGNGTRLTVT.

This clonotype was observed at least ten times. This chain links TRBV29-1 with TRBJ2-5, with TRBD2 identical over 9 bases. Germline-derived CDR1 and CDR2 are SQVTM and ANQGSEA. This CDR3 region has 13 residues. V lost 4 bases and J lost 4; bases outside the gene matches: 4. CDR3 in DNA: TGCAGCGTTGGGTCACTAGCGGGAGAGACCCAGTACTTC. This encodes CSVGSLAGETQYF.

The chain combines TRBV10-3 with TRBJ1-5; a weak D match, TRBD1 (6 bases). The CDR3 contains 13 residues. V lost 4 bases and J lost 4, with 8 bases in between. CDR1 ENHRY and CDR2 SYGVKD come from the germline V gene. The CDR3, as DNA: TGTGCCATCAGTGGGGGGCAAAATCAGCCCCAGCATTTT. The encoded protein is CAISGGQNQPQHF.

The rearrangement uses TRBV28 and TRBJ2-3, with a tentative D call TRBD2 (6 bases). Deletions cut 4 bases from V and 0 bases from J, with 11 bases between. The germline V gene has CDR1 MDHEN and CDR2 SYDVKM. The CDR3 extends over 15 amino acids. CDR3 sequence: CASSSTGLSTDTQYF. The CDR3 bases are TGTGCCAGCAGTTCGACGGGACTGAGCACAGATACGCAGTATTTT.

This clonotype was seen a handful of times. The chain joins TRBV24-1 to TRBJ2-3; 7 bases agree with TRBD2. The length of the CDR3 is 15 residues. Germline CDR1 KGHDR, CDR2 SFDVKD. V dropped 4 bases and J dropped 2; count of bases not matched to a gene: 5. CDR3 sequence (DNA): TGTGCCACCAGTGAGAGCGGGGCGTACACAGATACGCAGTATTTT. It yields the protein CATSESGAYTDTQYF.

This clonotype was detected ten times or more. The rearrangement uses TRBV10-1 and TRBJ2-4; perhaps TRBD1 as D (6 bases). Trimming took 3 bases from V and 2 from J, leaving 8 bases between them. CDR3 length: 14 residues. The V gene's germline CDR1 is WNHNN and CDR2 SYGVQD (reference sequence). The CDR3 DNA is TGCGCCAGCAGTGACAGGGGATCCAAAAACATTCAGTACTTC. This gives the protein CASSDRGSKNIQYF.

This chain joins TRBV20-1 and TRBJ1-3; D remains unclear. Trimming cost V 2 bases and J 0 bases, with 11 bases left between them. The CDR3 sequence is 15 residues long. The germline CDR1 and CDR2 sequences are DFQATT and SNEGSKA (reference sequence). DNA for the CDR3: TGCAGTGCTAGACCGGACGGATTCTCTGGAAACACCATATATTTT. Translating gives CSARPDGFSGNTIYF.

The V call is TRBV18, the J call TRBJ2-7; D is unclear. This CDR3 has 12 amino acids. The V gene lost 2 bases and the J gene lost 5 bases, with 7 bases spanning the gap. Per the germline V gene, CDR1 is KGHSH and CDR2 is LQKENI. The CDR3 DNA sequence: TGTGCCAGCTCACCAGGGAAGGACGAGCAGTACTTC. It is translated as CASSPGKDEQYF.

This clonotype was seen more than once but under ten times. The chain joins TRBV20-1 to TRBJ1-5; the D gene is possibly TRBD1 (5 bases). This CDR3 is built from 15 residues. Germline V lookup: CDR1 DFQATT, CDR2 SNEGSKA (reference sequence). Trimming took 5 bases from V and 6 from J, leaving 20 bases between them. CDR3 sequence reads: CSALKSQDLGQPQHF. DNA for the CDR3: TGCAGTGCTCTGAAATCACAGGATCTTGGTCAGCCCCAGCATTTT.

This chain joins TRBV2 and TRBJ1-2, with D unresolved. The germline V and J ends were trimmed by 4 bases and 1 base, with 4 bases remaining between them. From germline, CDR1 is SNHLY and CDR2 FYNNEI. CDR3 length equals 12 residues. The CDR3 DNA reads as TGTGCCAGCAGTGGGGTTAACTATGGCTACACCTTC. Protein product: CASSGVNYGYTF.

Only a few counts were recorded for this clonotype. This chain connects TRBV7-2 to TRBJ1-2; D unresolved. Between the trimmed V and J ends, which lost 4 bases and 2 bases, there was a span of 11 bases. In germline, CDR1 is SGHTA, CDR2 FQGNSA. This CDR3 has 14 amino acids. The CDR3 here is CASSSPGRNYGYTF. The CDR3 DNA reads as TGTGCCAGCAGCTCCCCCGGACGGAACTATGGCTACACCTTC.

This clonotype showed up just a few times. The chain couples TRBV5-1 to TRBJ1-5; D ambiguous. Germline assignment: CDR1 SGHRS and CDR2 YFSETQ. V lost 4 bases to trimming and J lost 5 bases, with 16 bases between them. This CDR3 contains 15 residues. The CDR3 spells CASSPQPDNYQPQHF. CDR3 nucleotides: TGCGCCAGCAGCCCGCAACCTGACAACTATCAGCCCCAGCATTTT.

The rearrangement links TRBV7-3 to TRBJ1-1; D gene unclear. In germline, CDR1 is SGHTA, CDR2 FQGTGA. The CDR3 runs to 13 residues. Between the trimmed V and J ends, which lost 5 bases and 4 bases, there was a span of 11 bases. DNA for the CDR3: TGTGCCAGCAGCCCAGTCAGCGGCACTGAAGCTTTCTTT. It encodes CASSPVSGTEAFF. Using reference TRBV7-3 and TRBJ1-1 for the parts outside the CDR3, the full variable domain is GAGVSQTPSNKVTEKGKYVELRCDPISGHTALYWYRQSLGQGPEFLIYFQGTGAADDSGLPNDRFFAVRPEGSVSTLKIQRTERGDSAVYLCASSPVSGTEAFFGQGTRLTVV.

This clonotype was observed a few times. The genes are TRBV9 and TRBJ2-5; 11 bases line up with TRBD2. CDR3 length: 16 amino acids. V trimming: 4 bases; J trimming: 3 bases; junction bases outside the gene matches: 8. CDR1 SGDLS and CDR2 YYNGEE come from the germline V gene. The CDR3 DNA is TGTGCCAGCAGCCCCAGAGAGACTAGCGGGGAAGAGACCCAGTACTTC. It translates to CASSPRETSGEETQYF.

CDR3 in amino acids: CASSLGVGQYF. For the CDR3, the DNA is TGCGCCAGCAGCTTGGGAGTTGGGCAGTACTTC. This chain uses TRBV5-1 with TRBJ2-7; D remains ambiguous. In germline, CDR1 is SGHRS, CDR2 YFSETQ. Trimming stripped 0 bases from V and 9 bases from J, with 7 bases between. CDR3 length: 11 amino acids.

This clonotype occurred a few times. The chain couples TRBV6-2 or TRBV6-3 to TRBJ1-1, with D possibly matching TRBD1 (5 bases). The CDR3 is made up of 15 amino acids. V was shortened by 4 bases and J by 6 bases, with 18 bases between the two germline ends. Germline loops: CDR1 MNHEY, CDR2 SVGEGT. CDR3 region: CASSSHRDGRAEAFF. CDR3 bases: TGTGCCAGCAGTTCTCATAGGGACGGGCGGGCTGAAGCTTTCTTT.

This chain connects TRBV5-4 to TRBJ2-5, with D possibly TRBD1 on 6 matching bases. This CDR3 is built from 13 residues. V was clipped by 4 bases and J by 4 bases, with 11 bases between them. The germline CDR1 and CDR2 sequences are SGHNT and YYREEE (reference sequence). Here the CDR3 reads CASSHQGLETQYF. The CDR3 DNA follows: TGTGCCAGCAGCCACCAGGGGCTAGAGACCCAGTACTTC.

Written as DNA, the CDR3 is TGTGCCAGCAGCGGGGCAGCGGGGATCACCGGGGAGCTGTTTTTT. It translates to CASSGAAGITGELFF. The chain is built from TRBV2 and TRBJ2-2; 7 nucleotides match TRBD2. The CDR3 sequence is 15 residues long. Germline V lookup: CDR1 SNHLY, CDR2 FYNNEI. V dropped 6 bases and J dropped 4; count of bases not matched to a gene: 8.

This chain uses TRBV15 with TRBJ2-1; 7 nucleotides align to TRBD1. CDR3 length: 15 residues. Losses at the gene ends were 0 bases for V and 13 bases for J; bases not matched to a gene: 12. Germline CDR1 reads LNHNV; CDR2 reads YYDKDF (reference sequence). As DNA, the CDR3 is TGTGCCACCAGCAGAGAAACAGGGGTTGGCTCCGGACAGTTCTTC. Protein sequence: CATSRETGVGSGQFF.

The chain joins TRBV9 to TRBJ2-5, with TRBD2 identical over 7 bases. The CDR3 totals 14 residues. The J segment lost 4 bases and the V segment lost 3 bases, leaving 6 bases of the junction unmatched. The V gene's germline CDR1 is SGDLS and CDR2 YYNGEE. As DNA, the CDR3 is TGTGCCAGCAGCGCCCCGGGACTATCAGAGACCCAGTACTTC. Its protein product is CASSAPGLSETQYF.

This clonotype was seen a few times. J is TRBJ2-5 and V is TRBV6-6, with 7 bases matching TRBD1. V was clipped by 2 bases and J by 0 bases; unmatched bases: 3. There are 15 residues in the CDR3. Germline V lookup: CDR1 MNHNY, CDR2 SVGAGI (reference sequence). CDR3 bases: TGTGCCAGCAGTTACGGGACAGAGTACCAAGAGACCCAGTACTTC. Residues: CASSYGTEYQETQYF.

There are a few counts of this clonotype. The chain has TRBV4-3 and TRBJ1-6; D is ambiguous. V was shortened by 2 bases and J by 9 bases, with 11 bases between the two germline ends. The CDR3 length is 14 residues. In germline, CDR1 is LGHNA, CDR2 YSLEER. The CDR3 coding sequence is TGCGCCAGCAGCCAATACGAGGGCGGTTCACCCCTCCACTTT. Translation gives CASSQYEGGSPLHF.